This entry lists 21 T cell receptor beta chains sequenced from one sample in a study of metastatic and nonmetastatic thyroid tumors. No treatment of any kind had been given to any patient before thyroid surgery. TCRdb reprocessed the PCR reads using MiXCR. The sample records 75,000 to 100,000 clones, 12% being singletons. Sequenced: blood. The receptors were sampled from a female donor with papillary thyroid cancer or a benign thyroid nodule (not recorded which). Some clones in this sample may be carry-over from other donors' samples.

The rearrangement links TRBV5-6 to TRBJ1-2; D unclear. Germline CDR1 SGHDT, CDR2 YYEEEE. Between the trimmed V and J ends, which lost 4 bases and 8 bases, there was a span of 15 bases. The CDR3 sequence is 13 residues long. CDR3 bases: TGTGCCAGCAGCCCGGGCCACTCTGGCGGCTACACCTTC. Its translation: CASSPGHSGGYTF.

This clone was observed many times. The rearrangement joins TRBV19 to TRBJ2-3, with a possible D match to TRBD2 (8 bases). Trimming removed 5 bases from V and 6 bases from J, with 21 bases in between. CDR1 is LNHDA and CDR2 is SQIVND in the germline V gene (reference sequence). The CDR3 has 16 amino acids. CDR3 coding DNA: TGTGCCAGTAGTGGCCGAAGGGGGCCGGGGGGGGATACGCAGTATTTT. Protein: CASSGRRGPGGDTQYF.

This clone occurred many times. The rearrangement uses TRBV19 and TRBJ1-2; possible D gene TRBD1, 5 bases. CDR3 length equals 12 residues. V gave up 5 bases and J gave up 10 bases, with 14 bases separating them. Germline values: CDR1 LNHDA, CDR2 SQIVND (reference sequence). In nucleotides, the CDR3 is TGTGCCAGTAGTCCGGGGCCCTTGTACTACACCTTC. This gives the protein CASSPGPLYYTF.

This clone was detected ten times or more. This may come from a read error, since a much larger clone is one base off. This same CDR3 is encoded by further DNA sequences in the sample. The rearrangement joins TRBV28 to TRBJ1-6; D is unclear. Germline CDR1 reads MDHEN; CDR2 reads SYDVKM. Trimming left V 5 bases short and J 6 bases short, with 23 bases between. The CDR3 is 18 amino acids. In nucleotides, the CDR3 is TGTGCCAGCAGTCTCCAGAAACTCAGGCAGAGCCTTAATTCACCCCTCCACTTT. Amino acids: CASSLQKLRQSLNSPLHF.

There are many counts of this clone. The V call is TRBV20-1, the J call TRBJ2-1; D unclear. With 3 bases removed from V and 10 bases from J, the gap between germline ends came to 16 bases. CDR1 is DFQATT, CDR2 SNEGSKA, per germline (reference sequence). CDR3 length: 13 residues. The CDR3 spells CSASGPLPDEQFF. The DNA for the CDR3 is TGCAGTGCTAGCGGTCCGCTGCCGGACGAGCAGTTCTTC.

This clone occurred many times. V is TRBV9 and J is TRBJ2-7, with TRBD1 matching over 8 bases. There are 14 residues in the CDR3. Trimming cost V 3 bases and J 2 bases; bases outside gene matches: 4. The germline V gene encodes CDR1 SGDLS and CDR2 YYNGEE. DNA of the CDR3: TGTGCCAGCAGCGGCGACAGGGGAGCCTACGAGCAGTACTTC. This codes for CASSGDRGAYEQYF.

The sample holds many counts of this clone. This sequence joins TRBV5-1 and TRBJ1-3; possibly TRBD1 for D (5 bases). Trimming pared 3 bases from V and 1 base from J, leaving 11 bases between. The germline V gene encodes CDR1 SGHRS and CDR2 YFSETQ. The CDR3 runs to 15 residues. DNA for the CDR3: TGCGCCAGCAGCTCGGGGCGGGGGTCTGGAAACACCATATATTTT. Translating it yields CASSSGRGSGNTIYF. Combining the CDR3 with reference TRBV5-1 and TRBJ1-3 gives the whole variable domain KAGVTQTPRYLIKTRGQQVTLSCSPISGHRSVSWYQQTPGQGLQFLFEYFSETQRNKGNFPGRFSGRQFSNSRSEMNVSTLELGDSALYLCASSSGRGSGNTIYFGEGSWLTVV.

In the case of this clone: A read error is likely, as this CDR3 ends without the conserved phenylalanine or tryptophan. The chain carries TRBV19 and TRBJ1-5, with D uncertain. In germline, CDR1 is LNHDA, CDR2 SQIVND (reference sequence). The CDR3 loop spans 15 amino acids. V lost 6 bases and J 5 bases, leaving 17 bases between the germline ends. Written as DNA, the CDR3 is TGTGCCAGTAGCACTAACCACGCGAGAGATCAGCCCCAGCATGTT. Encoded protein: CASSTNHARDQPQHV.

Turning to this clone: At one of its ends the junction is not consistent with the germline gene, which may arise from a read error. This rearrangement joins TRBV29-1 to TRBJ2-7; perhaps TRBD2 as D (6 bases). This CDR3 contains 11 residues. Per germline, CDR1 SQVTM and CDR2 ANQGSEA. DNA for the CDR3: TGCAGCTTTGCGGGGACCTACGATCAGTACTTC. This translates into CSFAGTYDQYF.

This clone was counted many times. The same CDR3 is also encoded by other DNA sequences in this sample. This sequence joins TRBV18 and TRBJ1-1; D uncertain. The CDR3 length is 17 residues. Germline V lookup: CDR1 KGHSH, CDR2 LQKENI. V was cut by 3 bases and J by 2 bases, with 19 bases left in between. As DNA, the CDR3 is TGTGCCAGCTCACCGGATAGGGTCGTGTTGGGAAACACTGAAGCTTTCTTT. Amino acids: CASSPDRVVLGNTEAFF.

The V call is TRBV30, the J call TRBJ2-7; D is possibly TRBD2 (5 bases). The CDR3 has 13 residues. Per the germline V gene, CDR1 is GTSNPN and CDR2 is SVGIG (reference sequence). Deletions cut 2 bases from V and 3 bases from J, with 11 bases between. The CDR3 protein is CAWSWASFYEQYF. The CDR3 DNA is TGTGCCTGGAGTTGGGCTAGCTTCTACGAGCAGTACTTC.

This clone was recorded many times. V gene TRBV4-3 combines with J gene TRBJ2-7, with 7 bases that match TRBD2. Germline assignment: CDR1 LGHNA and CDR2 YSLEER. The CDR3 loop spans 16 amino acids. The ends lost 2 bases at V and 2 bases at J; junction bases unmatched: 9. CDR3 in amino acids: CASSQNLAEGPYEQYF. The CDR3 DNA sequence: TGCGCCAGCAGCCAAAACCTAGCGGAAGGTCCCTACGAGCAGTACTTC.

This clone has ten or more counts. This chain uses TRBV9 with TRBJ1-2; D call uncertain. With 4 bases removed from V and 0 bases from J, the gap between germline ends came to 10 bases. Germline CDR1 is SGDLS and CDR2 is YYNGEE. The CDR3 runs to 14 residues. CDR3: CASSLSGANYGYTF. The CDR3 nucleotides read TGTGCCAGCAGCCTAAGTGGGGCTAACTATGGCTACACCTTC.

This clone has a count of ten or more. This rearrangement joins TRBV4-3 to TRBJ1-4; D ambiguous. V was pared by 2 bases and J by 4 bases, with 11 bases between. This CDR3 comprises 15 residues. The V gene's germline CDR1 is LGHNA and CDR2 YSLEER. CDR3 in DNA: TGCGCCAGCAGCCAATCGTCGGGCAATAATGAAAAACTGTTTTTT. Protein sequence: CASSQSSGNNEKLFF.

This clone was seen many times. The rearrangement joins TRBV11-2 to TRBJ2-1; 11 positions match TRBD2. This CDR3 contains 13 residues. In germline, CDR1 is SGHAT, CDR2 FQNNGV. V shed 6 bases and J 7 bases; nucleotides not matched to a gene: 2. The CDR3, as DNA: TGTGCCAGCAGGACTAGCGGGATGAATGAGCAGTTCTTC. Its protein product is CASRTSGMNEQFF.

This clone was picked up a small number of times. The chain couples TRBV15 to TRBJ2-7; D is unresolved. Germline V gene sequence: CDR1 LNHNV, CDR2 YYDKDF (reference sequence). V lost 0 bases and J lost 7, with 10 bases in between. CDR3 size: 13 residues. The DNA of the CDR3 is TGTGCCACCAGCAGAGAGATGTGGTTGGAGCAGTACTTC. Protein sequence: CATSREMWLEQYF.

This clone has at least ten counts. The rearrangement joins TRBV5-1 to TRBJ2-7, with D uncertain. Trimming removed 3 bases at V and 0 bases at J, with 10 bases between. This CDR3 is 14 amino acids long. Germline CDR1 SGHRS, CDR2 YFSETQ. The CDR3 protein is CASSSTSYSYEQYF. The CDR3 DNA reads as TGCGCCAGCAGCTCCACCTCCTACTCCTACGAGCAGTACTTC.

This clone turned up a few times. Other DNA sequences from this sample encode an identical CDR3 as well. This chain links TRBV6-1 with TRBJ1-2; D remains unclear. Per the germline V gene, CDR1 is MNHNS and CDR2 is SASEGT. Trimming stripped 6 bases from V and 8 bases from J, with 16 bases between. This CDR3 has 13 amino acids. CDR3 protein: CASSNDPEDGYTF. In DNA form, the CDR3 reads TGTGCCAGCAGCAACGACCCAGAAGACGGCTACACCTTC.

About this clone: The same CDR3 also results from other DNA sequences found in this sample. The rearrangement uses TRBV18 and TRBJ1-1; tentatively, D is TRBD1 (5 bases). Trimming left V 5 bases short and J 1 base short, with 14 bases between. The CDR3 length is 15 residues. Germline lookup yields CDR1 KGHSH and CDR2 LQKENI. CDR3 sequence reads: CASSRTGGENTEAFF. The CDR3 DNA is TGTGCCAGCTCAAGGACGGGGGGAGAGAACACTGAAGCTTTCTTT.

This clone appeared many times. The genes are TRBV5-1 and TRBJ2-2; TRBD2 aligns across 11 bases. CDR3 size: 16 residues. V trimming: 4 bases; J trimming: 2 bases; junction bases outside the gene matches: 4. From germline, CDR1 is SGHRS and CDR2 YFSETQ. This chain's CDR3 is CASSPSGRTNTGELFF. CDR3 DNA: TGCGCCAGCAGCCCTAGCGGGAGGACCAACACCGGGGAGCTGTTTTTT.

CDR3 sequence reads: CSALRAGYTDTQYF. CDR3 DNA sequence: TGCAGTGCTCTGAGGGCGGGATACACAGATACGCAGTATTTT. The chain combines TRBV20-1 with TRBJ2-3; perhaps TRBD2 as D (6 bases). Trimming stripped 5 bases from V and 2 bases from J, with 14 bases between. Germline CDR1 is DFQATT and CDR2 is SNEGSKA (reference sequence). CDR3 length equals 14 residues.